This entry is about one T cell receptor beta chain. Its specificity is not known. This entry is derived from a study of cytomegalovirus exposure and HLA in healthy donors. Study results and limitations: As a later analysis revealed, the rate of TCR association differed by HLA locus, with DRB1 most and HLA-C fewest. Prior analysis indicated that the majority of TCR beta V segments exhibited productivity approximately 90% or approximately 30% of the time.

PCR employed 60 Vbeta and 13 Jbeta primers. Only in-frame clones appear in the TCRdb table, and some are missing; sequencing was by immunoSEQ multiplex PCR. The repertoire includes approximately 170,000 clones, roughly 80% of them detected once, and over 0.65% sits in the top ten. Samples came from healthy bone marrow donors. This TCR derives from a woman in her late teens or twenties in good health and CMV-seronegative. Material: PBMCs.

CDR3 sequence reads: CASSRLPGDSYHEQYF. In nucleotides, the CDR3 is TGTGCCAGCAGCCGATTGCCCGGGGACAGTTATCACGAGCAGTACTTC. V and J are TRBV11-3 and TRBJ2-7, with TRBD1 matching 7 bases. Trimming removed 5 bases from V and 5 bases from J; junction bases left unmatched: 15. This CDR3 is 16 amino acids long. Germline CDR1 SGHNT, CDR2 YENEEA.